These T cell receptor beta chains were read from a single sample in a study of regulatory T cells in long-lasting Graves disease. TCRdb itself ran the multiplex PCR reads through MiXCR, one entry per CDR3 protein. The profile shows approximately 560,000 distinct CDR3 sequences, around 16% of them singletons. In addition, the sample was reused for a study of T cells in Graves' hyperthyroidism and ophthalmopathy.

Sequences were derived from peripheral blood mononuclear cells (PBMCs), sampled at new diagnosis, from a patient treated with antithyroid drugs. These receptors originate from a man between 18 and 29 years old with Graves disease. The CDR3 runs from the conserved cysteine through the conserved F or W. Fields, in order: V gene, clone size, J gene, D gene, CDR3 protein, CDR3 DNA. A D gene is named only where the DNA matches it firmly. A row's size may be missing; if present it is once, few, many or a size class.

>TRBV30|.|TRBJ1-3|TRBD1
CAWSVTGAADTIYF
TGTGCCTGGAGTGTAACAGGGGCGGCGGACACCATATATTTT
>TRBV10-3|many|TRBJ2-1|TRBD2
CAISELRAGGRNNEQFF
TGTGCCATCAGTGAATTGAGAGCGGGAGGTCGAAACAATGAGCAGTTCTTC
>TRBV20-1|many|TRBJ2-2|.
CSASTGGTGELFF
TGCAGTGCTAGTACCGGGGGCACCGGGGAGCTGTTTTTT
>TRBV29-1|.|TRBJ2-3|.
CSVPRLENTQYF
TGCAGCGTCCCAAGACTAGAAAATACGCAGTATTTT
>TRBV5-6|many|TRBJ1-1|.
CASSGHRYSNTEAFF
TGTGCCAGCAGCGGACACAGATACTCGAACACTGAAGCTTTCTTT
>TRBV19|.|TRBJ1-1|.
CASSMSGGTEAFF
TGTGCCAGTAGTATGTCAGGAGGCACTGAAGCTTTCTTT
>TRBV5-1|.|TRBJ1-1|.
CASSPIQRTVEAFF
TGCGCCAGCAGCCCCATCCAGCGGACAGTCGAAGCTTTCTTT
>TRBV20-1|.|TRBJ1-2|.
CSVTSNANYGYTF
TGCAGTGTTACAAGTAACGCTAACTATGGCTACACCTTC
>TRBV5-1|.|TRBJ2-3|.
CASSLNSHGTDTQYF
TGCGCCAGCAGCTTGAACTCCCATGGGACAGATACGCAGTATTTT
>TRBV12-3/TRBV12-4|few|TRBJ1-4|TRBD1
CASSSGGIRNEKLFF
TGTGCCAGCAGTTCAGGGGGGATTAGGAATGAAAAACTGTTTTTT
>TRBV3-1|many|TRBJ2-7|.
CASSYPGRYYEQYF
TGTGCCAGCAGCTATCCGGGACGGTACTACGAGCAGTACTTC
>TRBV7-9|few|TRBJ2-7|.
CASSTTPGTGTYEQYF
TGTGCCAGCAGTACCACGCCCGGGACCGGTACCTACGAGCAGTACTTC
>TRBV5-1|.|TRBJ2-3|TRBD1
CASSLRGTDTDTQYF
TGCGCCAGCAGCTTGAGGGGGACAGACACAGATACGCAGTATTTT
>TRBV5-1|.|TRBJ2-7|.
CASSLESGAVQYF
TGCGCCAGCAGCTTGGAGTCAGGGGCAGTGCAGTACTTC
>TRBV6-1|many|TRBJ2-7|TRBD1
CASTRSGTGPYEQYF
TGTGCCAGCACCCGATCCGGGACAGGGCCCTACGAGCAGTACTTC
>TRBV18|many|TRBJ2-1|TRBD2
CASSPVAGVGNEQFF
TGTGCCAGCTCACCCGTAGCGGGTGTGGGGAATGAGCAGTTCTTC